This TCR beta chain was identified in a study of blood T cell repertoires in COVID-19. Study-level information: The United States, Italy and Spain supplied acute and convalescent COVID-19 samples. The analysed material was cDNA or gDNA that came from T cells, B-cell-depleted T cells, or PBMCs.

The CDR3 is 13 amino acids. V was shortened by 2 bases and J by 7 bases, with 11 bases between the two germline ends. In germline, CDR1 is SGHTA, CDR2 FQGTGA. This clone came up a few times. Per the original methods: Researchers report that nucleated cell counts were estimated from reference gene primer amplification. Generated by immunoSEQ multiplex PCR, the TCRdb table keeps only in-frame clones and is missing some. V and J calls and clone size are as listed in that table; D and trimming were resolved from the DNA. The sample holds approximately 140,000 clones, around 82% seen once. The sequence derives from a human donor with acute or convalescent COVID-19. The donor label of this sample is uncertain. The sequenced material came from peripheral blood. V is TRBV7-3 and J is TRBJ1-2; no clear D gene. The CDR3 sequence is CASSLRSGSGYTF. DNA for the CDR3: TGTGCCAGCAGCTTACGCTCCGGGAGTGGCTACACCTTC.